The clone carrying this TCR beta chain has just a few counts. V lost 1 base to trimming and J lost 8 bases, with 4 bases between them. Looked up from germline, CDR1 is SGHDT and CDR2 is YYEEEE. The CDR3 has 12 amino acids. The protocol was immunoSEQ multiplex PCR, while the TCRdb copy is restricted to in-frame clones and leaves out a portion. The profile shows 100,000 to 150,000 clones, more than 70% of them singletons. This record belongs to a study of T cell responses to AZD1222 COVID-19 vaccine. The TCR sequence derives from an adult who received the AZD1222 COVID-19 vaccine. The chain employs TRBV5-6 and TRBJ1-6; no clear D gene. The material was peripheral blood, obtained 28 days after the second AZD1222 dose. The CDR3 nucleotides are TGTGCCAGCAGCTTGAAGGATTCACCCCTCCACTTT. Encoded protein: CASSLKDSPLHF.